The rows below give T cell receptor beta chains drawn from one sample of a study of cytomegalovirus exposure and HLA in healthy donors. Data came from immunoSEQ multiplex PCR; TCRdb stores just in-frame clones and leaves some out. Of about 160,000 clones listed, roughly four fifths are singletons. The sequenced material came from PBMCs. The receptors derive from a man over 45 in good health and CMV-seropositive. Each CDR3 is given with its conserved first and last residue. The order of the fields is V gene, clone size, D gene, J gene, CDR3 DNA, CDR3 protein. The D gene is left open where the match is weak. Size tells how often a clone was seen (once, few, many) or the class of an expanded clone, and some rows leave it out.

TRBV10-3	-	TRBD2	TRBJ2-1	TGTGCCATCAGTCCCAACCTACTAGCGGGGCCTGAAAATTACAATGAGCAGTTCTTC	CAISPNLLAGPENYNEQFF
TRBV19	-	-	TRBJ1-1	TGTGCCAGTAGTATGGGCCTTGTGGCTTTCTTT	CASSMGLVAFF
TRBV28	-	TRBD1	TRBJ2-7	TGTGCCAGCAGGGGACAGGGGCTGTACTTC	CASRGQGLYF
TRBV5-1	few	-	TRBJ2-5	TGCGCCAGCAGCCCATCGGGGGTACGGGAGACCCAGTACTTC	CASSPSGVRETQYF
TRBV30	few	-	TRBJ2-5	TGTGCCTGGACCAAGGTGGGGGCCCAAGAGACCCAGTACTTC	CAWTKVGAQETQYF
TRBV27	-	-	TRBJ2-7	TGTGCCAGCAGTTTTGCCAGTTCCTACGAGCAGTACTTC	CASSFASSYEQYF
TRBV5-1	-	-	TRBJ1-4	TGCGCCAGCGGGGGGGATAATGAAAAACTGTTTTTT	CASGGDNEKLFF
TRBV5-1	-	TRBD1	TRBJ2-5	TGCGCCAGCAGCTTGGTTGGCAGGGGGCGCGAAGAGACCCAGTACTTC	CASSLVGRGREETQYF
TRBV6-1	-	TRBD1	TRBJ1-2	TGTGCCAGCAGAGCAGGACAGGGAAATGGCTACACCTTC	CASRAGQGNGYTF
TRBV19	-	TRBD1	TRBJ1-4	TGTGCCAGTAGTATAAGGGGGCCAACTAATGAAAAACTGTTTTTT	CASSIRGPTNEKLFF
TRBV6-6	-	TRBD1	TRBJ2-4	TGTGCCAGCAGTATATCCGTCGGGACAGGGGCCGACATTCAGTACTTC	CASSISVGTGADIQYF
TRBV29-1	-	-	TRBJ1-5	TGCAGCGTTTTGGTTCGGAGCAATCAGCCCCAGCATTTT	CSVLVRSNQPQHF
TRBV2	-	-	TRBJ1-2	TGTGCCAGCAGTGAAACAGGTTCTTGGTATGGCTACACCTTC	CASSETGSWYGYTF
TRBV4-2	-	-	TRBJ2-1	TGTGCCAGCAGCCAAGATTTTGGGACATCGCAGTTCTTC	CASSQDFGTSQFF
TRBV18	once	-	TRBJ2-2	TGTGCCAGCTCACCCCCGACTTTTACCGGGGAGCTGTTTTTT	CASSPPTFTGELFF
TRBV27	-	-	TRBJ1-5	TGTGCCACCTCCTTGCAGGGTATCGGGAATCAGCCCCAGCATTTT	CATSLQGIGNQPQHF
TRBV7-9	few	-	TRBJ1-1	TGTGCCAGCCAGGGAACCTATGAAGCTTTCTTT	CASQGTYEAFF
TRBV25-1	once	-	TRBJ1-6	TGTGCCAGCAGTGAATCGGGGGTCGGTTCTAATTCACCCCCCCACTTT	CASSESGVGSNSPPHF
TRBV7-2	-	-	TRBJ2-6	TGTGCCAGCAGCTTAGTAGGGACAATCTCTGGGGCCAACGTCCTGACTTTC	CASSLVGTISGANVLTF
TRBV7-2	-	TRBD2	TRBJ2-1	TGTGCCAGCAGCTTAGCCTGGACTAGCGGGACCGACAATGAGCAGTTCTTC	CASSLAWTSGTDNEQFF
TRBV6-6	-	TRBD2	TRBJ2-7	TGTGCCAGCAGCTCGGGGGGACTAGATTACTACGAGCAGTACTTC	CASSSGGLDYYEQYF
TRBV27	once	-	TRBJ2-5	TGTGCCAGCAGCTTGTGGGGGGAACAAGAGACCCAGTACTTC	CASSLWGEQETQYF
TRBV30	-	-	TRBJ1-5	TGTGCCTGGAGTGTCAGGGCCGACAATCAGCCCCAGCATTTT	CAWSVRADNQPQHF
TRBV6-5	few	-	TRBJ2-3	TGTGCCAGCAGTGGGACAGCGGGGGGCACAGATACGCAGTATTTT	CASSGTAGGTDTQYF
TRBV19	-	-	TRBJ1-5	TGTGCCAGTAGTACCCTCTGGGGGCAGCTTCTGAGCAATCAGCCCCAGCATTTT	CASSTLWGQLLSNQPQHF
TRBV27	few	-	TRBJ2-2	TGTGCCAGCAGTCCTTCGAACACCGGGGAGCTGTTTTTT	CASSPSNTGELFF